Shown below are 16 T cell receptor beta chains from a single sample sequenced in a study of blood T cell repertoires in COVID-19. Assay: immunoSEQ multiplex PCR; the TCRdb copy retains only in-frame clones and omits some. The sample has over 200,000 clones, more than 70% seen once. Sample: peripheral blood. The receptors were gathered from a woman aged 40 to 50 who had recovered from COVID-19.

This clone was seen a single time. DNA for the CDR3: TGTGCCAGCAGCCAGGGGCGCGCGGGGTACGAGCAGTACTTC. This gives the protein CASSQGRAGYEQYF. The V and J genes are TRBV14 and TRBJ2-7, with D possibly being TRBD2 (6 bases). The CDR3 is 14 amino acids. CDR1 SGHDN and CDR2 FVKESK come from the germline V gene. V was cut by 3 bases and J by 4 bases, with 13 bases left in between. The full variable domain, its missing parts supplied by reference TRBV14 and TRBJ2-7, is EAGVTQFPSHSVIEKGQTVTLRCDPISGHDNLYWYRRVMGKEIKFLLHFVKESKQDESGMPNNRFLAERTGGTYSTLKVQPAELEDSGVYFCASSQGRAGYEQYFGPGTRLTVT.

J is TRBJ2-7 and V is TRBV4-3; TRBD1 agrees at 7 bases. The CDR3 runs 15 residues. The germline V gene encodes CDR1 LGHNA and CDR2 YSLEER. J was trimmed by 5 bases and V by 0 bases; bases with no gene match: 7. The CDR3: CASSQEVTGNDEQYF. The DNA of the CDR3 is TGCGCCAGCAGCCAAGAGGTGACAGGGAACGACGAGCAGTACTTC.

The CDR3 coding sequence is TGTGCCAGTGCCCCTCGGGCCGGGGAGCTGTTTTTT. It codes for CASAPRAGELFF. The chain uses TRBV19 and TRBJ2-2; no definite D call. Germline V gene lookup returns CDR1 LNHDA and CDR2 SQIVND (reference sequence). V lost 8 bases to trimming and J lost 6 bases, with 10 bases between them. This CDR3 is 12 amino acids long.

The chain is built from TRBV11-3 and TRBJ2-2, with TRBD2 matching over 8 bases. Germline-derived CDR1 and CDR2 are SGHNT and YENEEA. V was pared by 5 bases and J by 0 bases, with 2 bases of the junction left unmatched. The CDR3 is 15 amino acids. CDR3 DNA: TGTGCCAGCAGCCCGGGGGGGGCGAACACCGGGGAGCTGTTTTTT. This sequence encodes CASSPGGANTGELFF.

CDR3 DNA: TGTGCCAGCAGCTTGACAGGCCCAAGTGGCTACACCTTC. Amino acids: CASSLTGPSGYTF. The chain combines TRBV5-4 with TRBJ1-2; D might be TRBD1 (5 bases). Germline CDR1 SGHNT, CDR2 YYREEE (reference sequence). This CDR3 spans 13 amino acids. V was clipped by 1 base and J by 7 bases, with 11 bases between them.

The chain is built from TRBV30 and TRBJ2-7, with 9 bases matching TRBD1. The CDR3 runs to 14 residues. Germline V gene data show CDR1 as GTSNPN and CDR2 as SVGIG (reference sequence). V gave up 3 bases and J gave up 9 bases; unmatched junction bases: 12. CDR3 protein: CAWRTGTGIFGQYF. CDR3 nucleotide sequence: TGTGCCTGGAGGACAGGGACAGGGATTTTCGGGCAGTACTTC.

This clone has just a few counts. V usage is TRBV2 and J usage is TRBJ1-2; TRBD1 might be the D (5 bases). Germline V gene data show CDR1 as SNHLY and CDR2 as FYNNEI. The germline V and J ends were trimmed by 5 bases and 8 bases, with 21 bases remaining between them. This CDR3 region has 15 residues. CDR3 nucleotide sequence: TGTGCCAGCAGTACTAGGACGGGGGTAATGACCGGCTACACCTTC. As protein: CASSTRTGVMTGYTF.

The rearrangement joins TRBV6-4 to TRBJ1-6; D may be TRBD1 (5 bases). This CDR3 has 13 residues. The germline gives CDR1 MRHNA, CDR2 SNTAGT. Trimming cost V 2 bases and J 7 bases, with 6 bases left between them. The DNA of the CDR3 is TGTGCCAGCAGTGACGGGGCGAATTCACCCCTCCACTTT. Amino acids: CASSDGANSPLHF.

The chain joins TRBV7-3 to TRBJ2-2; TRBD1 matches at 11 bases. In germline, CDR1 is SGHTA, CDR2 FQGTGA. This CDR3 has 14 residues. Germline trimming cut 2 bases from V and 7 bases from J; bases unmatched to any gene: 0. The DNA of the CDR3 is TGTGCCAGCAGCTTAGGGACAGGGGGCGGGGAGCTGTTTTTT. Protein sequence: CASSLGTGGGELFF. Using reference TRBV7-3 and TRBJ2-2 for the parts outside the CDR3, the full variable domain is GAGVSQTPSNKVTEKGKYVELRCDPISGHTALYWYRQSLGQGPEFLIYFQGTGAADDSGLPNDRFFAVRPEGSVSTLKIQRTERGDSAVYLCASSLGTGGGELFFGEGSRLTVL.

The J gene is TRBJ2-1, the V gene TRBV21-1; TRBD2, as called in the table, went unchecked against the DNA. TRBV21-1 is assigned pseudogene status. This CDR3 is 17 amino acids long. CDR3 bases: TGTGCCAGCAGCAAGGGGGGAGGGCCCAACGCCAACAATGAGCAGTTCTTC. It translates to CASSKGGGPNANNEQFF.

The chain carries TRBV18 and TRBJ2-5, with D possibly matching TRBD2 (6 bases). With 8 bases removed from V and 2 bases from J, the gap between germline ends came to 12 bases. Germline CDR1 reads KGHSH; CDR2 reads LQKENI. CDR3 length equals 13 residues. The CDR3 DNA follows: TGTGCCAGCCGCCGGGAGCTACAAGAGACCCAGTACTTC. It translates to CASRRELQETQYF.

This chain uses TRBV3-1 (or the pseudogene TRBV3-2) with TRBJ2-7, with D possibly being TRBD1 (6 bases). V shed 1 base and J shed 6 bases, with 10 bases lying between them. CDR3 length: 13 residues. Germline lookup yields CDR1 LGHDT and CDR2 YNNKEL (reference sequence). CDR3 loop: CASSQGGLREQYF. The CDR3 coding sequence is TGTGCCAGCAGCCAAGGGGGGCTTCGCGAGCAGTACTTC.

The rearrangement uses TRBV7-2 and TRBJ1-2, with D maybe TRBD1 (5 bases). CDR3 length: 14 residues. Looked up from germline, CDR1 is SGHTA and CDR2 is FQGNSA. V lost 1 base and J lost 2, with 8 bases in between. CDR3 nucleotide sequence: TGTGCCAGCAGCTTAGTCTCAGGGAACTATGGCTACACCTTC. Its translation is CASSLVSGNYGYTF.

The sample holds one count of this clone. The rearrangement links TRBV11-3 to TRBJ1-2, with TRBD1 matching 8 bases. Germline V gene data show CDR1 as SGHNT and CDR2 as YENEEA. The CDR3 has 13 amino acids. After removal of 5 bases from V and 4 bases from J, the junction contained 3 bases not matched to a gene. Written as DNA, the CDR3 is TGTGCCAGCAGCCCTCAGGGGGCCTATGGCTACACCTTC. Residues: CASSPQGAYGYTF.

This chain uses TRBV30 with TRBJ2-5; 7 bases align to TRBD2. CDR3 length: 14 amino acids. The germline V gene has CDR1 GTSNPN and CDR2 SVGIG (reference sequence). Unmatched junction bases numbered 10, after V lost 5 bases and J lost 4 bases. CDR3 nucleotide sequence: TGTGCCTGGGGGGCGGGAGCTAGGGGAGAGACCCAGTACTTC. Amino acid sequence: CAWGAGARGETQYF. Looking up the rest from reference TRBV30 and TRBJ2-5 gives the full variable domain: SQTIHQWPATLVQPVGSPLSLECTVEGTSNPNLYWYRQAAGRGLQLLFYSVGIGQISSEVPQNLSASRPQDRQFILSSKKLLLSDSGFYLCAWGAGARGETQYFGPGTRLLVL.

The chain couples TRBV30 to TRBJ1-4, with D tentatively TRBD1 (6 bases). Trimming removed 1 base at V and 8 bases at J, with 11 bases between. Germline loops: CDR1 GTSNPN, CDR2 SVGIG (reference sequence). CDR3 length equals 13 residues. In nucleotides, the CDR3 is TGTGCCTGGAGTGCACAGGGTGGAGAAAAACTGTTTTTT. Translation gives CAWSAQGGEKLFF. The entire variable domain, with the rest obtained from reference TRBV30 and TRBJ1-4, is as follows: SQTIHQWPATLVQPVGSPLSLECTVEGTSNPNLYWYRQAAGRGLQLLFYSVGIGQISSEVPQNLSASRPQDRQFILSSKKLLLSDSGFYLCAWSAQGGEKLFFGSGTQLSVL.